This record covers a single T cell receptor beta chain. There is no known antigen for this receptor. No clone much larger than this one lies a single base away; base qualities are absent. The germline V and J ends show losses of 4 bases and 5 bases respectively, and no gene match explains 3 bases of the junction. Counted from cysteine to phenylalanine, this CDR3 has 12 amino acids. Kept here is only the CDR3 DNA, which spans 36 bases and is read in frame from base 1. As encoded in the germline V gene (reference sequence), CDR1 is SGHKS while CDR2 is YYEKEE. Ficoll-Paque density gradient centrifugation was the method used to isolate PBMCs. The sample is drawn from a study of T-cell memory formation after mild COVID-19 (dated by TCRdb to the early 2020s). About the full investigation: Most TCR sequence clusters were specific to one of the two donors. In two donors, T-cell clones that expanded and contracted after mild COVID-19 were followed by sequencing TCRalpha and TCRbeta repertoires longitudinally. The cohort was made up of two young adult volunteers, one female and one male, who were previously healthy. Summary of the overall study and its limitations: Contracting CD4+ clones turned up mainly in the CM and EM memory subsets, whereas EMRA was where CD8+ clones were enriched. SARS-CoV-2 specificity was not confirmed for the second-wave clones peaking on day 37. Balanced CD4/CD8 phenotypes were observed for clones contracting from day 15 to 85, whereas a bias towards CD4+ was observed for a second wave of clones expanding from day 15 to 37. The detection of some responding clones in pre-infection memory suggests that pre-existing cross-reactive memory T cells joined the SARS-CoV-2 response. Only a couple of mild cases were covered by the study, and larger cohorts that include severe cases with pre-infection samples were considered necessary.

The instrument given in TCRdb is Illumina NovaSeq 6000. cDNA libraries for TCRalpha and TCRbeta were prepared by 5'RACE using constant-segment primers, with sample barcodes and unique molecular identifiers added. Trizol reagent was used to extract RNA from every sample. Library amplification was performed in two PCR steps, and a second sample barcode and Illumina TruSeq adapters were introduced in the second step. Sequencing of the libraries was done on an Illumina NovaSeq, producing 2 x 150 bp paired-end reads. The authors' analysis ran thus. Demultiplexing of reads and collapsing into UMI-guided consensus sequences were performed with migec v1.2.7. Using mixcr v2.1.11, the UMI consensuses were aligned to TRA and TRB V and J templates and assembled into clonotypes. A clonotype was counted as expanded or contracted only if both edgeR and NoisET called the change significant, with noise models trained on biological replicates. edgeR calls used a false discovery rate-adjusted p below 0.01 and a log2 fold-change threshold of 1. As an exploratory analysis of dynamics, max-normalized trajectories of the 1000 most abundant clonotypes were examined by PCA with hierarchical clustering. Each responding clone was given a CD4 or CD8 phenotype based on the CD4+ and CD8+ repertoires, which had been sequenced separately. In TCRdb, the public reads were trimmed at Q25 with fastp and aligned with MiXCR, with productive beta chains retained. Each record represents a unique CDR3 protein, reported with the most common genes and DNA among its rows. The V and J calls here are based on TCRdb, not the publication. This sample comprises under 450,000 distinct CDR3 sequences, around 22% of them detected only once. The ten largest account for around 14% of the sample.

The chain couples TRBV5-5 to TRBJ2-7; 7 bases in between match TRBD1. This sequence was found in an adult woman who had mild COVID-19 (a few samples of this study predate the infection). The sample titles of this study are shuffled in the database, so cell type and time point are left out; the donor was told from shared clones. The sample consisted of PBMCs or a T cell subset sorted from them (not recorded which). The nucleotides read TGTGCCAGCAGCAGTGACAGGGACGAGCAGTACTTC. This encodes CASSSDRDEQYF.